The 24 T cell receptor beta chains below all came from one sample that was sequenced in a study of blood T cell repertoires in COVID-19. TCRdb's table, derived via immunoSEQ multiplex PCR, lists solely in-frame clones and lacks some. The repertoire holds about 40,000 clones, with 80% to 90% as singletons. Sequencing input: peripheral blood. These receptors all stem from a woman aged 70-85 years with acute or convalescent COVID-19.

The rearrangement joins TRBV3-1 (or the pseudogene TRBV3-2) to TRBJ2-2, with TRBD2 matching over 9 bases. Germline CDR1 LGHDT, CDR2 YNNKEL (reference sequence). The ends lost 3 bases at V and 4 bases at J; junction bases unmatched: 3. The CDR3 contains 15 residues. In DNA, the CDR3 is TGTGCCAGCAGCCACTCAGCGGGAGGCACCGGGGAGCTGTTTTTT. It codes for CASSHSAGGTGELFF.

The CDR3, as DNA: TGTGCCAGCAGCCCCTGGGACAGGGTAGTGGCTTTCTTT. It codes for CASSPWDRVVAFF. The chain recombines TRBV5-6 with TRBJ1-1; TRBD1 matches at 9 bases. CDR3 size: 13 residues. Germline V gene data show CDR1 as SGHDT and CDR2 as YYEEEE. V lost 4 bases and J lost 11; bases outside the gene matches: 9.

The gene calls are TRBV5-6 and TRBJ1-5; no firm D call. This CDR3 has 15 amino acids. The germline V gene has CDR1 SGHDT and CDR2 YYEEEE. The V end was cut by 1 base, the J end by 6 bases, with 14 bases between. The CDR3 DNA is TGTGCCAGCAGCTTGTCAGGCAATATCATTCAGCCCCAGCATTTT. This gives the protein CASSLSGNIIQPQHF.

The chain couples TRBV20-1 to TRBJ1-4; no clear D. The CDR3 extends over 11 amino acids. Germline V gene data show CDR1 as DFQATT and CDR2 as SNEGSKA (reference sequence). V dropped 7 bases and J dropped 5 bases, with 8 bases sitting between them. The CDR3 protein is CSVNGNEKLFF. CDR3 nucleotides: TGCAGTGTGAACGGGAATGAAAAACTGTTTTTT.

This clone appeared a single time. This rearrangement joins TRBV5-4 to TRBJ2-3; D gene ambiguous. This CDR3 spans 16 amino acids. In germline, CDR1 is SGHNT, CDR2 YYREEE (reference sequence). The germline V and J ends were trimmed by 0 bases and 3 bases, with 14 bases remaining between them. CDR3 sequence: CASSLDPNGWTDTQYF. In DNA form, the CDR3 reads TGTGCCAGCAGCTTGGATCCTAACGGTTGGACAGATACGCAGTATTTT.

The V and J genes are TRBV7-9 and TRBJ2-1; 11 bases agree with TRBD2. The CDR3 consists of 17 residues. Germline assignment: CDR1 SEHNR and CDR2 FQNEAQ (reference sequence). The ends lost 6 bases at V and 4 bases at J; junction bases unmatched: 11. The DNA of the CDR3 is TGTGCCAGCAGACCGGGGGGGACTAGCGGCCTGTACAATGAGCAGTTCTTC. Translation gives CASRPGGTSGLYNEQFF.

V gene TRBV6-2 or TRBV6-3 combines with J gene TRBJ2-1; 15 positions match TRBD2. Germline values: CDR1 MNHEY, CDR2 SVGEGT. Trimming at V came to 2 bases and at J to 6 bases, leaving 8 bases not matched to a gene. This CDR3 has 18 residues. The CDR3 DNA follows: TGTGCCAGCAGTTACGTCCGGACTAGCGGGAGGGTGTTCAATGAGCAGTTCTTC. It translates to CASSYVRTSGRVFNEQFF.

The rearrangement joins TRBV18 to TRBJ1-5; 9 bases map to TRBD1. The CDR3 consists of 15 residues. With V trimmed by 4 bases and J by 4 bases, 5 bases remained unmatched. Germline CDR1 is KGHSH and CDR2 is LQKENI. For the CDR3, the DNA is TGTGCCAGCTCACAGGGGGGACAGGGTAATCAGCCCCAGCATTTT. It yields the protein CASSQGGQGNQPQHF.

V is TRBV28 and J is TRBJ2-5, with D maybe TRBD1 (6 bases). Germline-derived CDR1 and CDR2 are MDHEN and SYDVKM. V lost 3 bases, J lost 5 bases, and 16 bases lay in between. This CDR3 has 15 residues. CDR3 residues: CASSFFTGPRETQYF. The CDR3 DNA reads TGTGCCAGCAGTTTTTTCACAGGGCCCCGGGAGACCCAGTACTTC.

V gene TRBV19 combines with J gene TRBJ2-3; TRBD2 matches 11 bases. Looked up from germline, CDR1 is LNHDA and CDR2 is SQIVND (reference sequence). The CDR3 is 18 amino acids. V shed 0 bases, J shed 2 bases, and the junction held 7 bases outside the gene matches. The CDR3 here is CASSIEAPTSGNTDTQYF. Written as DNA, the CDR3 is TGTGCCAGTAGTATAGAAGCGCCGACTAGCGGGAACACAGATACGCAGTATTTT.

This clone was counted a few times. The DNA for the CDR3 is TGTGCCAGTACGGCAACCCGAGCGGCCGGGATGGCTTTCTTT. This sequence encodes CASTATRAAGMAFF. J is TRBJ1-1 and V is TRBV19; D unresolved. V lost 7 bases and J lost 11, with 23 bases in between. This CDR3 has 14 residues. CDR1 and CDR2 (germline): LNHDA, SQIVND (reference sequence).

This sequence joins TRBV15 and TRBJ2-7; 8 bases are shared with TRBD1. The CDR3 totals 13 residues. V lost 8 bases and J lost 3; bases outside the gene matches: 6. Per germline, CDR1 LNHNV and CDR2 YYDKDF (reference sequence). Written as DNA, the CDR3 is TGTGCCACCCGTCGAGACAGGGGCTACGAGCAGTACGTC. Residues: CATRRDRGYEQYV.

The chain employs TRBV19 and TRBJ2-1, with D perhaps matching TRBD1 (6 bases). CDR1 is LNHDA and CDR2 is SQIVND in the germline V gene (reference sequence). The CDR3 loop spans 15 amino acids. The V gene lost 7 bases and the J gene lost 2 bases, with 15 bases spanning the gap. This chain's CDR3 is CASTFDRTTYNEQFF. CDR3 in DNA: TGTGCCAGTACCTTCGACAGGACCACCTACAATGAGCAGTTCTTC.

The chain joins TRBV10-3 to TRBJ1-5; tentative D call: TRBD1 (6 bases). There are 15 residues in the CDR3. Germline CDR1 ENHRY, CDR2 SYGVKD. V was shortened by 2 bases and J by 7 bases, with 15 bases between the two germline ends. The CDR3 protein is CAISEVGTKGQPQHF. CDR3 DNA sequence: TGTGCCATCAGTGAGGTTGGGACAAAGGGACAGCCCCAGCATTTT.

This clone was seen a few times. CDR3 amino acids: CASSRDQETQYF. The CDR3 DNA is TGTGCCAGCTCCAGGGACCAAGAGACCCAGTACTTC. The rearrangement uses TRBV6-6 and TRBJ2-5, with D maybe TRBD1 (5 bases). The germline CDR1 and CDR2 sequences are MNHNY and SVGAGI (reference sequence). Trimming cost V 8 bases and J 0 bases, with 7 bases left between them. The CDR3 contains 12 residues.

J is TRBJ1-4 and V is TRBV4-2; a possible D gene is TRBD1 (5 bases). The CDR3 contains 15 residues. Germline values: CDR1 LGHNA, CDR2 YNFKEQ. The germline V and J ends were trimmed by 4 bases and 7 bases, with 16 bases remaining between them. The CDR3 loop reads CASSLNPDSSEKLFF. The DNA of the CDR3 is TGTGCCAGCAGCCTCAATCCCGACAGTTCTGAAAAACTGTTTTTT.

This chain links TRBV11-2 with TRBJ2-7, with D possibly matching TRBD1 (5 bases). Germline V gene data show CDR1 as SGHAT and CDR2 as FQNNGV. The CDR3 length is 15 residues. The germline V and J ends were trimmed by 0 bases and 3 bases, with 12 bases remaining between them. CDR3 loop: CASSLDQGSHYEQYV. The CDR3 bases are TGTGCCAGCAGCTTAGATCAGGGCTCCCACTACGAGCAGTACGTC.

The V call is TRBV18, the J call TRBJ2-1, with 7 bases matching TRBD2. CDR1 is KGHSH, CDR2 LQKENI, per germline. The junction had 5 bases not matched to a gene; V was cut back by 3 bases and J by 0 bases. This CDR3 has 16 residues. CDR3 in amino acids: CASSPPWEGSYNEQFF. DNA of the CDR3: TGTGCCAGCTCACCCCCATGGGAGGGCTCCTACAATGAGCAGTTCTTC.

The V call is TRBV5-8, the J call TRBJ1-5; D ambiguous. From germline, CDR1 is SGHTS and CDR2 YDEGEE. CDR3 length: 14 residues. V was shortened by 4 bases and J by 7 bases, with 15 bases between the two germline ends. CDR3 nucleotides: TGTGCCAGCAGCGGGAGCATTGAGGGACAGCCCCAGCATTTT. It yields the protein CASSGSIEGQPQHF.

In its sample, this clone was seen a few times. CDR3 protein: CASSQGPGQGNTEAFF. The CDR3, as DNA: TGCGCCAGCAGCCAAGGTCCGGGACAGGGGAACACTGAAGCTTTCTTT. The chain couples TRBV4-3 to TRBJ1-1; 9 nucleotides match TRBD1. The trim removed 1 base at V and 1 base at J, leaving 4 bases unmatched. Germline-derived CDR1 and CDR2 are LGHNA and YSLEER. The CDR3 has 16 residues.

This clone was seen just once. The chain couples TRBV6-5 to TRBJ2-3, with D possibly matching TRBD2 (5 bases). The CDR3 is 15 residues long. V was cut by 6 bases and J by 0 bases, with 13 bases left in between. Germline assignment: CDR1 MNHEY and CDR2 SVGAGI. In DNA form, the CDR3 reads TGTGCCAGCAGGCGAGCGGATACTAGCACAGATACGCAGTATTTT. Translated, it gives CASRRADTSTDTQYF.

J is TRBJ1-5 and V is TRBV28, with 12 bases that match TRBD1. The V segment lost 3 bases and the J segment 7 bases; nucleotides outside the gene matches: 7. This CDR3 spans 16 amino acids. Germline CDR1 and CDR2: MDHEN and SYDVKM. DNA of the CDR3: TGTGCCAGCAGTTTCCCGGGACAGGGGGCGATGCAGCCCCAGCATTTT. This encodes CASSFPGQGAMQPQHF.

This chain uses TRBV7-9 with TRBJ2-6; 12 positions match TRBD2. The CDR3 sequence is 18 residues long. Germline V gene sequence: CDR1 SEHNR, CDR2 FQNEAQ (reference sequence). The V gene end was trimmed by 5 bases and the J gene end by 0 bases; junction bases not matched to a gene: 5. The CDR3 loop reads CASSLQTSGGSGANVLTF. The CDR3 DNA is TGTGCCAGCAGCCTACAGACTAGCGGGGGCTCTGGGGCCAACGTCCTGACTTTC.

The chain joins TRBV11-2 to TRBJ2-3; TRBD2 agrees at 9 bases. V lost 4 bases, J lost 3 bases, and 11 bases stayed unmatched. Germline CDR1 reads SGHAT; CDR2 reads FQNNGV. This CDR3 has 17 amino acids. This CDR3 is CASSYTRLAALTDTQYF. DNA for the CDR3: TGTGCCAGCAGCTACACCCGACTAGCGGCCTTAACAGATACGCAGTATTTT.